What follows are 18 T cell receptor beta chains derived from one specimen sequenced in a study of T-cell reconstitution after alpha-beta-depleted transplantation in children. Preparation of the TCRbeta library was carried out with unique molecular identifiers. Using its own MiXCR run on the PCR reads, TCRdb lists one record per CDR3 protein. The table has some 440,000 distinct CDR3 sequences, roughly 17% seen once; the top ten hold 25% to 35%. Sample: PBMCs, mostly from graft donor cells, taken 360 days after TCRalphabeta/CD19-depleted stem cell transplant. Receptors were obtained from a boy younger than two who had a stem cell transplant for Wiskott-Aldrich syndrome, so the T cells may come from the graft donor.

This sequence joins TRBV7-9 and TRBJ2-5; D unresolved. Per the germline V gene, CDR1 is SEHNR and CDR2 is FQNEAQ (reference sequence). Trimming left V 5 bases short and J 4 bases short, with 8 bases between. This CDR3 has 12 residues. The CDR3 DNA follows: TGTGCCAGCAGCCTAAACGTAGAGACCCAGTACTTC. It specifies CASSLNVETQYF. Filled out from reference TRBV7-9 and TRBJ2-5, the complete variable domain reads DTGVSQNPRHKITKRGQNVTFRCDPISEHNRLYWYRQTLGQGPEFLTYFQNEAQLEKSRLLSDRFSAERPKGSFSTLEIQRTEQGDSAMYLCASSLNVETQYFGPGTRLLVL.

The chain's CDR3 is CASSPRDNPGVSGANVLTF. DNA of the CDR3: TGTGCCAGCAGTCCCCGGGACAACCCGGGGGTCTCTGGGGCCAACGTCCTGACTTTC. J is TRBJ2-6 and V is TRBV2; either TRBD1 or TRBD2 may fit D (6 bases each). There are 19 residues in the CDR3. The V end lost 5 bases, the J end lost 0 bases, and 20 bases lay between the germline ends. Germline V gene sequence: CDR1 SNHLY, CDR2 FYNNEI.

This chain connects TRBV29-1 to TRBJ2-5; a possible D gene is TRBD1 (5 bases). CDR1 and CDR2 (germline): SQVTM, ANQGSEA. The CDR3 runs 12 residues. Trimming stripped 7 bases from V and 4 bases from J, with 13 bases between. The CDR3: CSGTPTGETQYF. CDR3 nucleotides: TGCAGCGGGACACCCACGGGAGAGACCCAGTACTTC.

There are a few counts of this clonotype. The CDR3 DNA is TGTGCCATCAGTGGTAGGGAAGAGCAGTACTTC. Translated: CAISGREEQYF. This rearrangement joins TRBV10-3 to TRBJ2-7, with no clear D. In germline, CDR1 is ENHRY, CDR2 SYGVKD. The CDR3 runs to 11 residues. V dropped 4 bases and J dropped 7 bases, with 8 bases sitting between them.

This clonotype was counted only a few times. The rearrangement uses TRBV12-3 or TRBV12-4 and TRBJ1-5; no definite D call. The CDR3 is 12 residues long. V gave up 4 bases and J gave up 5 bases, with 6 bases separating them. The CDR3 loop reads CASSSLDQPQHF. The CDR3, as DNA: TGTGCCAGCAGTTCACTGGATCAGCCCCAGCATTTT.

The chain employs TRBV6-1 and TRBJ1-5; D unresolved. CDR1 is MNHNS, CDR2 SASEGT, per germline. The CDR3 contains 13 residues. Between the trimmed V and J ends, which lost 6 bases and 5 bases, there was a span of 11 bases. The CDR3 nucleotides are TGTGCCAGCAGATCCCGACGGGATCAGCCCCAGCATTTT. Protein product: CASRSRRDQPQHF.

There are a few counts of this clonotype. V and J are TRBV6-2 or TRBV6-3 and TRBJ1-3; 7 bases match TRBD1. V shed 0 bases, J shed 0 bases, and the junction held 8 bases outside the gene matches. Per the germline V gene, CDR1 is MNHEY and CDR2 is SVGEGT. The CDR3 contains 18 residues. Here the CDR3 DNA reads TGTGCCAGCAGTTACTCGACGGGACAGTTCATCTCTGGAAACACCATATATTTT. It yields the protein CASSYSTGQFISGNTIYF.

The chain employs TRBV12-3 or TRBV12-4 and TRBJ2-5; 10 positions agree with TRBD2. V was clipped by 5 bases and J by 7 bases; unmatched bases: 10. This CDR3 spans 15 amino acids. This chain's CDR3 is CASSTGLAEGGTQYF. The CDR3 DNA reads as TGTGCCAGCAGTACAGGACTAGCGGAGGGGGGGACCCAGTACTTC.

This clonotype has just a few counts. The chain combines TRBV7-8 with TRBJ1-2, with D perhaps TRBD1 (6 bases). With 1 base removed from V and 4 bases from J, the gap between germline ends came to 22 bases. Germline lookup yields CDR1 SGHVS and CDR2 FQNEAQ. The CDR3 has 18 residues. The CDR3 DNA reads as TGTGCCAGCAGCTTAGGTGGCAGGGGTTTATCTGCCGTCTATGGCTACACCTTC. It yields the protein CASSLGGRGLSAVYGYTF.

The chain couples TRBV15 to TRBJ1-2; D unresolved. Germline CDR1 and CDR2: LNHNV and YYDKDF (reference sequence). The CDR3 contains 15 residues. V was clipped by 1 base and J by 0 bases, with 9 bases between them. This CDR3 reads CATSRVQIANYGYTF. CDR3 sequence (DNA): TGTGCCACCAGCAGAGTTCAGATCGCTAACTATGGCTACACCTTC.

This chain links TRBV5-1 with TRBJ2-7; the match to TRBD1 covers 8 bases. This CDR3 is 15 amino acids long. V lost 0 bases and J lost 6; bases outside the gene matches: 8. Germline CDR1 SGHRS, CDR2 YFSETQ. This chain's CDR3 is CASSLAPGQGPEQYF. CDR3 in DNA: TGCGCCAGCAGCTTGGCACCCGGACAGGGCCCCGAGCAGTACTTC.

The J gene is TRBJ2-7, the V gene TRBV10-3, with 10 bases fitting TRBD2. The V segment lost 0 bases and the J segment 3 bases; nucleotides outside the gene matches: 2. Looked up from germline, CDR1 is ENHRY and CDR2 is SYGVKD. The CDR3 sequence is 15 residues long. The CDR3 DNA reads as TGTGCCATCAGTGAGTCTCTAGCGGGGGACTACGAGCAGTACTTC. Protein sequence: CAISESLAGDYEQYF.

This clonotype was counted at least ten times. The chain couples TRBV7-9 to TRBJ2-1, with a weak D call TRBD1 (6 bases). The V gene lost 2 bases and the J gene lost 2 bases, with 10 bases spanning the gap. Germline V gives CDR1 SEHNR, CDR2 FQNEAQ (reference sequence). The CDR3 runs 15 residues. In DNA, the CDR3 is TGTGCCAGCAGCTTAAGGGGGAGAGCCTACAATGAGCAGTTCTTC. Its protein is CASSLRGRAYNEQFF.

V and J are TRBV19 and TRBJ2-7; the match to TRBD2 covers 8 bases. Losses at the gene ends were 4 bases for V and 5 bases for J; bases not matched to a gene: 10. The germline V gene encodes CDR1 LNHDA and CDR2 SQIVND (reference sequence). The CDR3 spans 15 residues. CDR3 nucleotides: TGTGCCAGTAGTAAATACCAGCGGGAGAAGGACGAGCAGTACTTC. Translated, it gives CASSKYQREKDEQYF.

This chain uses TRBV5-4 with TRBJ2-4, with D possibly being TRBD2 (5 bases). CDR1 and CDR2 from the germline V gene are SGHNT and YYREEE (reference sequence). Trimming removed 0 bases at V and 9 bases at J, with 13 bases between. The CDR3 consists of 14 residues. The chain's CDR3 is CASSLGGALGIQYF. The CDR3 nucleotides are TGTGCCAGCAGCTTGGGGGGAGCTTTGGGCATTCAGTACTTC.

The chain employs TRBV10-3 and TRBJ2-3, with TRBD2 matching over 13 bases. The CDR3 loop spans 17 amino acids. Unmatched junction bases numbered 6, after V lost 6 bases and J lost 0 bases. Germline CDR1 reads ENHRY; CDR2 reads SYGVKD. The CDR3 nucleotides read TGTGCCATCAGAACTAGCGGGAGGGCGGGGAGCACAGATACGCAGTATTTT. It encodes CAIRTSGRAGSTDTQYF.

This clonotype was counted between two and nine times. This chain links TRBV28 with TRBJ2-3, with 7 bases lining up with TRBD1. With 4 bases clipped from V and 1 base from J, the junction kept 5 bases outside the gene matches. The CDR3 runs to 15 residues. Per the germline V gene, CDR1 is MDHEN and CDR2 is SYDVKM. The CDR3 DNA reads TGTGCCAGCAGTTCAGCCGGGACAGGCACAGATACGCAGTATTTT. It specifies CASSSAGTGTDTQYF.

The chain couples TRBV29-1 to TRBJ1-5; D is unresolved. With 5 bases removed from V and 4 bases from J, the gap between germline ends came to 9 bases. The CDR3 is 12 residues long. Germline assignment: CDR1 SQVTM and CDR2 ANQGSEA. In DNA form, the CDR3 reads TGCAGCGTTCAGGACGGAAATCAGCCCCAGCATTTT. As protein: CSVQDGNQPQHF.